The clone carrying this TCR beta chain was detected once. Data came from immunoSEQ multiplex PCR; TCRdb stores just in-frame clones and leaves some out. The repertoire has 20,000 to 25,000 clones, around 83% of them found once; the top ten carry approximately 30%. V was pared by 3 bases and J by 2 bases, with 21 bases between. From germline, CDR1 is MDHEN and CDR2 SYDVKM. This CDR3 region has 18 residues. The record originates from a study of control samples from healthy donors and cancer patients. This sequence was found in a man between 60 and 70 years old with head and neck cancer. The chain combines TRBV28 with TRBJ2-3; unclear D gene. The sample comprised PBMCs. CDR3 coding DNA: TGTGCCAGCAGTTTTATGGGCCGTGGTAGCTACTACACAGATACGCAGTATTTT. Protein product: CASSFMGRGSYYTDTQYF.